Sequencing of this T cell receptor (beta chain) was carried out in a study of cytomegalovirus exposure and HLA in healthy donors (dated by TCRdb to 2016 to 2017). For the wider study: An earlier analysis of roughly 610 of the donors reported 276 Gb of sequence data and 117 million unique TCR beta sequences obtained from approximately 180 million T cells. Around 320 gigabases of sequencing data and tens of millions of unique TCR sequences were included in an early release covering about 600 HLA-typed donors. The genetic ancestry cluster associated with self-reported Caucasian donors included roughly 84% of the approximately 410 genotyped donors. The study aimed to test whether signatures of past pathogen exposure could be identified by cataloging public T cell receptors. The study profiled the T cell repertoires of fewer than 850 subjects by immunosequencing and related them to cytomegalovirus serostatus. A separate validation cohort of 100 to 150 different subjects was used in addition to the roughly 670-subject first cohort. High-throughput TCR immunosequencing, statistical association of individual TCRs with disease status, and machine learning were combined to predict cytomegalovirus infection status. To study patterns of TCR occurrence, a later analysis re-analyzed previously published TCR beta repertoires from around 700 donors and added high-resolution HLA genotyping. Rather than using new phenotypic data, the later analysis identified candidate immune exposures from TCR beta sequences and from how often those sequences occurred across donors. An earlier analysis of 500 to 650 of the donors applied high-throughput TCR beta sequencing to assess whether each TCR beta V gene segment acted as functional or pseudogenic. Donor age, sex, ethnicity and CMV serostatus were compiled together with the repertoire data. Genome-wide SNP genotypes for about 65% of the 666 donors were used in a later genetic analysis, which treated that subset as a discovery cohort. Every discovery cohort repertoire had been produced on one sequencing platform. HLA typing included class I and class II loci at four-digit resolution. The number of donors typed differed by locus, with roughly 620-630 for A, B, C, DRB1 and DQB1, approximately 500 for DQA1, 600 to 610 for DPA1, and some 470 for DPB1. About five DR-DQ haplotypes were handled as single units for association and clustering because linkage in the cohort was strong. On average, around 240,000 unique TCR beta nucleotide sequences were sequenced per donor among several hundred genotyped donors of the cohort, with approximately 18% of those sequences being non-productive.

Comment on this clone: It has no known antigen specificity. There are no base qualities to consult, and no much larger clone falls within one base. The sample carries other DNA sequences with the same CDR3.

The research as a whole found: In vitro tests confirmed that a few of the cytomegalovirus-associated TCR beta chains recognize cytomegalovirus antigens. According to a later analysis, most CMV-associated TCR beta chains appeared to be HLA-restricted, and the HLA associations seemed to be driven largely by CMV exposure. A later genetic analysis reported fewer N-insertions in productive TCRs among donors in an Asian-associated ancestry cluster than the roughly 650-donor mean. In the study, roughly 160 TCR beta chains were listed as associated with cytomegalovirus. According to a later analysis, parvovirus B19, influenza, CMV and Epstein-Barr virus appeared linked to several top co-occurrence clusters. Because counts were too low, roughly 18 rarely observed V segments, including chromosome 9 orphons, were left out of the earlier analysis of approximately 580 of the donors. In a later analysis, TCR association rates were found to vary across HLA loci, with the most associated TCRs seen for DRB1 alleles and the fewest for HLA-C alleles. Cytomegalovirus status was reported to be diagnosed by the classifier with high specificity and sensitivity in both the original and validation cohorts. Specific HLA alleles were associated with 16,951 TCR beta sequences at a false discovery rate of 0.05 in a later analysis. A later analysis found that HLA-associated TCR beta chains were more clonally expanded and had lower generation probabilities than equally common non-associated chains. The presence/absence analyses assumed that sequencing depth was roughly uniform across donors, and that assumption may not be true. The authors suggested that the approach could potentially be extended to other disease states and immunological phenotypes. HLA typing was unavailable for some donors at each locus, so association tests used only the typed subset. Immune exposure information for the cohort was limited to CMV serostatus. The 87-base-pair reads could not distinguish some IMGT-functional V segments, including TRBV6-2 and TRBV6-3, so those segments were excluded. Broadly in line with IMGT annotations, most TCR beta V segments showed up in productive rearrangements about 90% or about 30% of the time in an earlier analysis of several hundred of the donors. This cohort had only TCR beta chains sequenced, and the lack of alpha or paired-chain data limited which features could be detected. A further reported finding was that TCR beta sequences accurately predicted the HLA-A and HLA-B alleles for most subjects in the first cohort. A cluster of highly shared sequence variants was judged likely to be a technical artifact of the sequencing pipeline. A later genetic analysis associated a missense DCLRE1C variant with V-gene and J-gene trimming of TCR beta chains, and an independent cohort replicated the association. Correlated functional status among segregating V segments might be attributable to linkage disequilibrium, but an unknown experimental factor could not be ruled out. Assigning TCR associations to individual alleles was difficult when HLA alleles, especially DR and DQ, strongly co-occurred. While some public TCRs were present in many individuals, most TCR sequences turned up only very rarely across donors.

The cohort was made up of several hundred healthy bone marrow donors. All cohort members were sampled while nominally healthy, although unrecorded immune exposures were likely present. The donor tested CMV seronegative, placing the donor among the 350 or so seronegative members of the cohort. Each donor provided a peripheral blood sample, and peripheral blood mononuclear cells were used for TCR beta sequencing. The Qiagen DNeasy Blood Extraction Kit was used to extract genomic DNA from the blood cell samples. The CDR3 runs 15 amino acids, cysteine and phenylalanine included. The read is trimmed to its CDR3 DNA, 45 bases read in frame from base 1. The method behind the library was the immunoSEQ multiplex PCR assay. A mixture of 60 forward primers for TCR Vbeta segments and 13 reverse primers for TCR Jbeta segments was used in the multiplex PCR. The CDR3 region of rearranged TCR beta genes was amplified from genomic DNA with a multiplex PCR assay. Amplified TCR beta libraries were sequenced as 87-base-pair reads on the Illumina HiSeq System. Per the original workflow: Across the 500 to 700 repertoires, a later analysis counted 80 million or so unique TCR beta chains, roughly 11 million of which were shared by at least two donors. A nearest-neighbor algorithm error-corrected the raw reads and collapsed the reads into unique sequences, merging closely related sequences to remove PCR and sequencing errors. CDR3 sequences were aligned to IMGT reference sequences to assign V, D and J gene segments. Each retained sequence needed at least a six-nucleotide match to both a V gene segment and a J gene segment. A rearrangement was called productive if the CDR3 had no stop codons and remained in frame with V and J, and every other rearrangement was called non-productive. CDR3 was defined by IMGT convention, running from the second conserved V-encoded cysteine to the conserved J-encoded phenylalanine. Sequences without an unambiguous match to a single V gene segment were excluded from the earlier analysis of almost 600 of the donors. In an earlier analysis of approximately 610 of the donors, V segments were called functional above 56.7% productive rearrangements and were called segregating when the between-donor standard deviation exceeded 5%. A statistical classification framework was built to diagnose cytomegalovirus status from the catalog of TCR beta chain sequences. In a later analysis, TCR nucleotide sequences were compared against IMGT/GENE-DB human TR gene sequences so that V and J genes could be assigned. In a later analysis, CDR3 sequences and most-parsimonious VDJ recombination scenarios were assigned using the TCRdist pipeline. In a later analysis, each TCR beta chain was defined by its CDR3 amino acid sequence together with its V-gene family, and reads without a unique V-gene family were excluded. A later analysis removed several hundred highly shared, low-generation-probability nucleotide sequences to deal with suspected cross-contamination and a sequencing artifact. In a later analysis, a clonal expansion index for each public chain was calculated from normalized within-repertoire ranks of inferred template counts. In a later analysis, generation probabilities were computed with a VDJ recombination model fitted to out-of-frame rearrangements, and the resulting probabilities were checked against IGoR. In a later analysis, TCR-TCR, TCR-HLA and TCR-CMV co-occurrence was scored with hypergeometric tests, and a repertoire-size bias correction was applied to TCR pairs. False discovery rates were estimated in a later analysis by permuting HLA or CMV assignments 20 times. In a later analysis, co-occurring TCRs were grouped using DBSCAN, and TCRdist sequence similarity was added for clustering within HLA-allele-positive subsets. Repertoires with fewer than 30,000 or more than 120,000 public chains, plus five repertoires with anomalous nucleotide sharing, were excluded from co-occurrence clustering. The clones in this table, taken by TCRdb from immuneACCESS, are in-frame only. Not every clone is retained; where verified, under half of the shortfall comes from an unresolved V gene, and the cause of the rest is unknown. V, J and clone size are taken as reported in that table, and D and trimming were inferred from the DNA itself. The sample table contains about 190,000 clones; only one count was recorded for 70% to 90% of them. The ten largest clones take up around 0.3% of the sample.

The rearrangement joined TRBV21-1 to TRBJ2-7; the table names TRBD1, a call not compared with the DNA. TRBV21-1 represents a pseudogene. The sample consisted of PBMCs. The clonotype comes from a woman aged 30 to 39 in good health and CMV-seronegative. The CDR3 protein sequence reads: CASSGGPIYSYEQYF. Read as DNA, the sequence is TGTGCCAGCTCAGGGGGCCCCATCTACTCCTACGAGCAGTACTTC.